Here is one TCR beta chain with its context. Study processing details: For nucleated cells, counts were estimated from reference gene primer amplification. Profiled with immunoSEQ multiplex PCR; TCRdb holds only in-frame clones, not every one. The V and J calls and the clone size are those of that table, but D and trimming were determined from the DNA. The sample lists 95,000 to 110,000 clones, roughly nine tenths seen once, with approximately 5.1% in the top ten. This specimen belongs to a study of blood T cell repertoires in COVID-19. Study-wide context: Acute-phase and convalescent COVID-19 samples originated in the United States, Italy and Spain. From T cells, B-cell-depleted T cells, or PBMCs came the material, which was cDNA or gDNA.

The CDR3 has 14 amino acids. After removal of 4 bases from V and 4 bases from J, the junction contained 2 bases not matched to a gene. Germline-derived CDR1 and CDR2 are SNHLY and FYNNEI. V and J are TRBV2 and TRBJ1-1; 11 nucleotides align to TRBD1. This TCR came from a human donor in a cohort sampled during active COVID-19. Sequencing was performed on peripheral blood. The CDR3 coding sequence is TGTGCCAGCAGTGGGACAGGGGGCTTCACTGAAGCTTTCTTT. It specifies CASSGTGGFTEAFF.